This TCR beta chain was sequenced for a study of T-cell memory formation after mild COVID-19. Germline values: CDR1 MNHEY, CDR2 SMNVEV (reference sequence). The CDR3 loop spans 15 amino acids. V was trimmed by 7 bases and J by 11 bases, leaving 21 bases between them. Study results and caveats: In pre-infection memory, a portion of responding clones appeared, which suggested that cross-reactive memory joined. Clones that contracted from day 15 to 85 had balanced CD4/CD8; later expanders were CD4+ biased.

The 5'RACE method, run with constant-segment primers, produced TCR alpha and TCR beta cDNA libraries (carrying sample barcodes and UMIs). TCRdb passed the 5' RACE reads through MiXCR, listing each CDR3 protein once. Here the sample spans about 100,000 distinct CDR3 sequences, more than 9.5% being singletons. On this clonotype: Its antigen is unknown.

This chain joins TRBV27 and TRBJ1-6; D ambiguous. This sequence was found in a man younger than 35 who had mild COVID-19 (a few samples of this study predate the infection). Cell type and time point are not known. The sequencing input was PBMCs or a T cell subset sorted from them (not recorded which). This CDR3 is CASTLRLWDRAPLHF. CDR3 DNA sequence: TGTGCCAGCACCCTGCGGTTGTGGGATCGCGCACCCCTCCACTTT.